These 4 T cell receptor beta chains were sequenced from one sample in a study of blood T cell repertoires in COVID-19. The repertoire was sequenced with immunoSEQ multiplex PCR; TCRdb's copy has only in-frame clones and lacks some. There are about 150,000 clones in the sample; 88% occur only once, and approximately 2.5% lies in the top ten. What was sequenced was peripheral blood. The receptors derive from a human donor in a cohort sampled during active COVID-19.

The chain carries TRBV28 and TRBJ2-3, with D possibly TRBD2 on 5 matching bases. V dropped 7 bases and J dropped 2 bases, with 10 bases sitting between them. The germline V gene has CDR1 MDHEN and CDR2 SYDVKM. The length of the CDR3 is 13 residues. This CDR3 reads CASIEGATDTQYF. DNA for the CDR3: TGTGCCAGCATTGAGGGAGCCACAGATACGCAGTATTTT.

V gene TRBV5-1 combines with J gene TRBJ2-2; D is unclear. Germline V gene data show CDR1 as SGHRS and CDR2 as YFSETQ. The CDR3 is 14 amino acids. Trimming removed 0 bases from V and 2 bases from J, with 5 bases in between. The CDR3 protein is CASSLDPNTGELFF. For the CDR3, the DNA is TGCGCCAGCAGCTTGGATCCAAACACCGGGGAGCTGTTTTTT.

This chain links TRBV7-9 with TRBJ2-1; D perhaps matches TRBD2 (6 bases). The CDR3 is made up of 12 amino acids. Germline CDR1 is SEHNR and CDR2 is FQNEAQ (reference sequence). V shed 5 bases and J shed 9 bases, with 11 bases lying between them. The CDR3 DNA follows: TGTGCCAGCAGCCCTAAGGGAGGTGAGCAGTTCTTC. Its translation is CASSPKGGEQFF.

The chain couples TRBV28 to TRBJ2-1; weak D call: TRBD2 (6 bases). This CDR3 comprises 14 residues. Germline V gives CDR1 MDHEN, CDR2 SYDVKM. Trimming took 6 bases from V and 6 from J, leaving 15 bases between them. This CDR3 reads CASSRLVGSNEQFF. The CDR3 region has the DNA TGTGCCAGCAGCCGACTAGTCGGGAGCAATGAGCAGTTCTTC.